This TCR beta chain comes out of a study of technical replicates of blood from a few donors. The method was immunoSEQ multiplex PCR; TCRdb's version includes in-frame clones alone and lacks a portion of them. The data hold about 16,000 clones, with around nine tenths observed a single time. V was cut by 4 bases and J by 2 bases, with 15 bases left in between. Germline CDR1 LNHDA, CDR2 SQIVND (reference sequence). The CDR3 is 15 amino acids. This chain uses TRBV19 with TRBJ2-7, with D possibly TRBD2 on 5 matching bases. This sequence originates from a human donor in good health. Sequences were obtained from PBMCs. This CDR3 reads CASSTSLLGPYEQYF. The CDR3 nucleotides read TGTGCCAGTAGTACTTCTCTACTAGGCCCCTACGAGCAGTACTTC.